The present entry profiles one TCR beta chain with its context. Specified time point: peripheral blood 6 weeks after treatment start. TCRdb's copy holds only in-frame clones and misses some; the assay was immunoSEQ multiplex PCR. The sample gives 80,000 to 95,000 clones, around 78% of which show up once; around 7.7% is in the top ten. This CDR3 is built from 15 residues. Germline V gene data show CDR1 as SGHTA and CDR2 as FQGTGA. Trimming cost V 0 bases and J 6 bases, with 12 bases left between them. The data stem from a study of PD-L1 blockade in urothelial cancer. Study-level information: Samples of blood were analyzed 3 weeks (second dose) and 6 weeks after treatment start. Among blood samples, the median T cell count was some 150,000.

The sample was PBMCs, taken around atezolizumab (anti-PD-L1) treatment. This rearrangement joins TRBV7-3 to TRBJ1-3, with D perhaps TRBD1 (6 bases). The clonotype originates from a man between 65 and 85 years old with urothelial cancer. The CDR3 bases are TGTGCCAGCAGCTTAACCCCCAGGGGAGAAAACACCATATATTTT. This sequence encodes CASSLTPRGENTIYF.